This T cell receptor beta chain was found in a study of cytomegalovirus exposure and HLA in healthy donors. Researchers ran the PCR with 60 Vbeta and 13 Jbeta primers. Sequencing used immunoSEQ multiplex PCR; TCRdb keeps in-frame clones, though not all of them. The top ten hold 1% of the sample, which has roughly 160,000 clones, around three quarters seen once. The CDR3 spans 13 residues. CDR1 and CDR2 (germline): SGHNT, YENEEA. With 6 bases removed from V and 8 bases from J, the gap between germline ends came to 15 bases. Of note for this clone: Antigen unknown.

General study points: Across donors, most TCRs were seen rarely, yet some public ones were widespread. In a later analysis, specific HLA alleles were associated with approximately 16,000 TCR beta sequences at a 0.05 false discovery rate.

This TCR derives from a woman in her forties or fifties in good health and CMV-seropositive. This rearrangement joins TRBV11-3 to TRBJ2-3; D perhaps matches TRBD1 (6 bases). Material for sequencing was PBMCs. The CDR3 nucleotides read TGTGCCAGCAGTCCTAGTACAGGGTCTACGCAGTATTTT. Its protein is CASSPSTGSTQYF.